The 17 T cell receptor beta chains below all came from one sample that was sequenced in a study of cytomegalovirus exposure and HLA in healthy donors (dated by TCRdb to 2015 to 2018). Library creation used the immunoSEQ multiplex PCR assay. For the multiplex PCR, a mixture combining 60 forward primers for TCR Vbeta segments and 13 reverse primers for TCR Jbeta segments was used. Here the immuneACCESS table is served through TCRdb, limited to in-frame sequences with V and J called. Missing clones are a known gap in these copies; in checked studies unresolved V genes cover under half, and the rest lacks a known reason. The sample table records 150,000 or so clones; around four fifths of these occur just once. Approximately 1.5% of the sample lies in the top ten. Source material: PBMCs. Every receptor here comes from a female donor in good health and CMV-seronegative.

V and J are TRBV30 and TRBJ2-7; 8 nucleotides match TRBD2. V shed 4 bases, J shed 2 bases, and the junction held 10 bases outside the gene matches. CDR1 GTSNPN and CDR2 SVGIG come from the germline V gene (reference sequence). This CDR3 has 15 residues. CDR3 coding DNA: TGTGCCTGGACCCGCGGGGGGAGCCCTACCTACGAGCAGTACTTC. Amino acid sequence: CAWTRGGSPTYEQYF.

The CDR3 protein is CASSVAGEGTDTQYF. DNA for the CDR3: TGTGCCAGCAGTGTTGCGGGAGAGGGCACAGATACGCAGTATTTT. The chain uses TRBV6-4 and TRBJ2-3, with 7 bases lining up with TRBD2. The V gene end was trimmed by 4 bases and the J gene end by 1 base; junction bases not matched to a gene: 5. This CDR3 is built from 15 residues. Looked up from germline, CDR1 is MRHNA and CDR2 is SNTAGT.

V and J are TRBV5-4 and TRBJ1-2; 10 bases are a match to TRBD1. J gave up 2 bases and V 4 bases, and 2 bases lay outside the gene matches. Germline V lookup: CDR1 SGHNT, CDR2 YYREEE (reference sequence). The CDR3 covers 14 residues. The CDR3 nucleotides are TGTGCCAGCAGCCAGGGACAGGGGAACTATGGCTACACCTTC. It codes for CASSQGQGNYGYTF.

The chain has TRBV2 and TRBJ2-3; 10 nucleotides line up with TRBD2. Germline CDR1 is SNHLY and CDR2 is FYNNEI. V lost 3 bases to trimming and J lost 0 bases; unmatched junction nucleotides: 3. This CDR3 contains 16 residues. The CDR3 is CASSDPTSGSTDTQYF. CDR3 sequence (DNA): TGTGCCAGCAGTGATCCGACTAGCGGGAGCACAGATACGCAGTATTTT.

The table lists this clone with a few counts. This chain connects TRBV4-3 to TRBJ1-1; D is perhaps TRBD1 (5 bases). The CDR3 contains 14 residues. V lost 0 bases and J 10 bases, leaving 15 bases between the germline ends. Looked up from germline, CDR1 is LGHNA and CDR2 is YSLEER. The CDR3: CASSQEGGARVAFF. The CDR3 DNA reads as TGCGCCAGCAGCCAAGAAGGAGGGGCGCGTGTAGCTTTCTTT.

The V call is TRBV15, the J call TRBJ2-7, with a tentative D call TRBD1 (5 bases). Trimming pared 0 bases from V and 3 bases from J, leaving 9 bases between. CDR3 size: 14 residues. Per the germline V gene, CDR1 is LNHNV and CDR2 is YYDKDF (reference sequence). The CDR3 region has the DNA TGTGCCACCAGCAGAGACCCCGACAGCTACGAGCAGTACTTC. Its protein is CATSRDPDSYEQYF.

The rearrangement links TRBV28 to TRBJ2-3, with 8 bases identical to TRBD2. Germline CDR1 and CDR2: MDHEN and SYDVKM. The CDR3 is 15 residues long. J was trimmed by 5 bases and V by 1 base; bases with no gene match: 5. CDR3 in DNA: TGTGCCAGCAGTTTATCCGGCGGGAGGAGAGATACGCAGTATTTT. Amino acid sequence: CASSLSGGRRDTQYF.

The chain recombines TRBV7-2 with TRBJ2-1; D perhaps matches TRBD2 (5 bases). The CDR3 length is 12 residues. Germline V gene data show CDR1 as SGHTA and CDR2 as FQGNSA. Trimming took off 2 bases at V and 9 bases at J, with 8 bases between the two ends. CDR3 loop: CASSLFRGEQFF. The CDR3 nucleotides read TGTGCCAGCAGCTTATTTCGGGGTGAGCAGTTCTTC.

This clone was detected a few times. The chain employs TRBV27 and TRBJ1-1, with D perhaps TRBD1 (5 bases). The V end was cut by 5 bases, the J end by 8 bases, with 15 bases between. Germline CDR1 is MNHEY and CDR2 is SMNVEV (reference sequence). The CDR3 has 13 amino acids. CDR3 coding DNA: TGTGCCAGCAGTCCCTTGACAGAGGAGGAAGCTTTCTTT. It is translated as CASSPLTEEEAFF.

The V gene is TRBV5-6, the J gene TRBJ2-7; 7 nucleotides align to TRBD1. The CDR3 consists of 12 residues. Germline V gives CDR1 SGHDT, CDR2 YYEEEE. V lost 4 bases, J lost 7 bases, and 5 bases stayed unmatched. The CDR3 sequence is CASSVQGWEQYF. CDR3 sequence (DNA): TGTGCCAGCAGCGTACAGGGGTGGGAGCAGTACTTC.

The chain carries TRBV2 and TRBJ2-5; D might be TRBD1 (5 bases). The CDR3 runs to 14 residues. Trimming left V 1 base short and J 1 base short, with 7 bases between. CDR1 SNHLY and CDR2 FYNNEI come from the germline V gene. The DNA of the CDR3 is TGTGCCAGCAGTGAAGACAGGCCCCAAGAGACCCAGTACTTC. Translated, it gives CASSEDRPQETQYF.

Only one count was recorded for this clone. The chain links TRBV6-5 to TRBJ1-1; no firm D call. Germline CDR1 and CDR2: MNHEY and SVGAGI. There are 14 residues in the CDR3. V lost 6 bases and J lost 1, with 12 bases in between. CDR3: CASRDQRGNTEAFF. CDR3 nucleotide sequence: TGTGCCAGCAGAGACCAAAGAGGGAACACTGAAGCTTTCTTT.

J is TRBJ2-1 and V is TRBV18; 14 bases agree with TRBD2. V lost 3 bases and J lost 8; bases outside the gene matches: 6. This CDR3 is built from 16 residues. CDR1 is KGHSH, CDR2 LQKENI, per germline. CDR3 DNA: TGTGCCAGCTCACCTGCCGGGACTAGCGGGAGAGATGAGCAGTTCTTC. Translation gives CASSPAGTSGRDEQFF. Complete variable domain (other parts from reference TRBV18 and TRBJ2-1): NAGVMQNPRHLVRRRGQEARLRCSPMKGHSHVYWYRQLPEEGLKFMVYLQKENIIDESGMPKERFSAEFPKEGPSILRIQQVVRGDSAAYFCASSPAGTSGRDEQFFGPGTRLTVL.

This rearrangement joins TRBV5-1 to TRBJ2-7; 13 bases match TRBD2. The CDR3 contains 15 residues. V shed 3 bases, J shed 2 bases, and the junction held 2 bases outside the gene matches. The germline V gene encodes CDR1 SGHRS and CDR2 YFSETQ. Written as DNA, the CDR3 is TGCGCCAGCAGCTCACTAGCGGGGGGGACCTACGAGCAGTACTTC. It encodes CASSSLAGGTYEQYF.

V and J are TRBV7-2 and TRBJ1-1; D possibly corresponds to TRBD1 (6 bases). Germline-derived CDR1 and CDR2 are SGHTA and FQGNSA. V was trimmed by 6 bases and J by 2 bases, leaving 10 bases between them. The length of the CDR3 is 13 residues. The CDR3 sequence is CASSYRANTEAFF. The CDR3 coding sequence is TGTGCCAGCAGTTACAGGGCCAACACTGAAGCTTTCTTT.

This clone was picked up one time. V and J are TRBV7-8 and TRBJ1-1; 7 nucleotides line up with TRBD1. The CDR3 has 13 amino acids. The ends lost 4 bases at V and 3 bases at J; junction bases unmatched: 2. The germline gives CDR1 SGHVS, CDR2 FQNEAQ. CDR3 sequence reads: CASSSQGYTEAFF. The CDR3, as DNA: TGTGCCAGCAGCTCACAGGGGTACACTGAAGCTTTCTTT.

This clone was picked up a small number of times. The chain has TRBV7-3 and TRBJ2-1; D might be TRBD1 (6 bases). The CDR3 runs to 16 residues. V dropped 3 bases and J dropped 5 bases, with 17 bases sitting between them. CDR1 is SGHTA, CDR2 FQGTGA, per germline. CDR3: CASSFSPLGQNNEQFF. The CDR3 nucleotides are TGTGCCAGCAGCTTCTCCCCTTTGGGACAAAACAATGAGCAGTTCTTC.